The 10 T cell receptor beta chains below all came from one sample that was sequenced in a study of T cell responses to AZD1222 COVID-19 vaccine. Data came from immunoSEQ multiplex PCR; TCRdb stores just in-frame clones and leaves some out. The sample includes around 120,000 clones, about 92% of them seen just once. Sequenced material: peripheral blood, taken 28 days after the second AZD1222 dose. These receptors were obtained from an adult who received the AZD1222 COVID-19 vaccine.

As for this clone: Sequence at one end of the junction differs from germline and may be a read error. The chain joins TRBV7-2 to TRBJ2-3, with 9 nucleotides matching TRBD2. Germline lookup yields CDR1 SGHTA and CDR2 FQGNSA. The CDR3 contains 15 residues. CDR3 sequence (DNA): TGTGCCAGCAGCTTGAGCGGGACTAGCAAAGATACGCAGTATTTT. It is translated as CASSLSGTSKDTQYF.

The chain recombines TRBV12-5 with TRBJ1-1; 9 bases agree with TRBD1. V was pared by 2 bases and J by 5 bases, with 18 bases of the junction left unmatched. The germline gives CDR1 LGHNT, CDR2 FRNRAP. There are 19 residues in the CDR3. The CDR3 is CASGLPPGQGSNPRTEAFF. The CDR3 DNA follows: TGTGCTAGTGGTTTGCCACCCGGACAGGGGTCAAACCCTAGGACTGAAGCTTTCTTT. Supplemented by reference TRBV12-5 and TRBJ1-1, the full variable domain reads DARVTQTPRHKVTEMGQEVTMRCQPILGHNTVFWYRQTMMQGLELLAYFRNRAPLDDSGMPKDRFSAEMPDATLATLKIQPSEPRDSAVYFCASGLPPGQGSNPRTEAFFGQGTRLTVV.

CDR3 protein: CAIDTEKGEKLFF. The CDR3 DNA reads TGTGCCATCGATACAGAGAAGGGGGAAAAACTGTTTTTT. The chain uses TRBV24-1 and TRBJ1-4; D might be TRBD1 (5 bases). Trimming left V 11 bases short and J 8 bases short, with 17 bases between. The germline gives CDR1 KGHDR, CDR2 SFDVKD. This CDR3 region has 13 residues.

CDR3 sequence reads: CANRGPLRPGRETQYF. In DNA, the CDR3 is TGTGCCAACCGAGGACCGCTCCGACCGGGGAGGGAGACCCAGTACTTC. The V call is TRBV27, the J call TRBJ2-5; weak D call: TRBD2 (6 bases). CDR1 is MNHEY, CDR2 SMNVEV, per germline (reference sequence). The CDR3 is made up of 16 amino acids. V shed 10 bases and J shed 5 bases, with 26 bases lying between them.

The V and J genes are TRBV11-2 and TRBJ2-3; maybe TRBD2 (6 bases). This CDR3 region has 16 residues. The V gene lost 0 bases and the J gene lost 1 base, with 11 bases spanning the gap. CDR1 is SGHAT, CDR2 FQNNGV, per germline. The CDR3 nucleotides are TGTGCCAGCAGCTTAGAAGTTGCTAGCGGCACAGATACGCAGTATTTT. Protein sequence: CASSLEVASGTDTQYF. Full variable domain (rest looked up from reference TRBV11-2 and TRBJ2-3): EAGVAQSPRYKIIEKRQSVAFWCNPISGHATLYWYQQILGQGPKLLIQFQNNGVVDDSQLPKDRFSAERLKGVDSTLKIQPAKLEDSAVYLCASSLEVASGTDTQYFGPGTRLTVL.

The V gene is TRBV5-1, the J gene TRBJ2-5; 10 bases agree with TRBD2. The CDR3 extends over 14 amino acids. Germline V gene lookup returns CDR1 SGHRS and CDR2 YFSETQ. V lost 3 bases and J lost 5; bases outside the gene matches: 4. This CDR3 is CASSSLAGEETQYF. The CDR3 nucleotides read TGCGCCAGCAGCTCCCTAGCGGGGGAGGAGACCCAGTACTTC.

As DNA, the CDR3 is TGTGCCAGTAAAAAGGGGGCTTATGGCAAAAACATTCAGTACTTC. This encodes CASKKGAYGKNIQYF. This chain links TRBV19 with TRBJ2-4, with TRBD1 matching 7 bases. Germline V gene sequence: CDR1 LNHDA, CDR2 SQIVND (reference sequence). J lost 3 bases, V lost 7 bases, and 9 bases had no gene match. The CDR3 is 15 residues long.

The rearrangement uses TRBV5-6 and TRBJ1-6; tentative D call: TRBD1 (6 bases). Per the germline V gene, CDR1 is SGHDT and CDR2 is YYEEEE. The CDR3 consists of 18 residues. V was trimmed by 0 bases and J by 7 bases, leaving 20 bases between them. The CDR3 sequence: CASSLGQGRPRGNSPLHF. CDR3 in DNA: TGTGCCAGCAGCTTGGGGCAGGGGCGACCTAGGGGGAATTCACCCCTCCACTTT.

The V call is TRBV29-1, the J call TRBJ2-6, with D hard to call. Germline CDR1 and CDR2: SQVTM and ANQGSEA. The ends were cut back, 4 bases at V and 0 bases at J, with 7 bases in the middle. The CDR3 covers 14 residues. The CDR3 protein is CSVAPFSGANVLTF. Here the CDR3 DNA reads TGCAGCGTTGCCCCTTTCTCTGGGGCCAACGTCCTGACTTTC. The whole variable domain, filled in from reference TRBV29-1 and TRBJ2-6, reads SAVISQKPSRDICQRGTSLTIQCQVDSQVTMMFWYRQQPGQSLTLIATANQGSEATYESGFVIDKFPISRPNLTFSTLTVSNMSPEDSSIYLCSVAPFSGANVLTFGAGSRLTVL.

The rearrangement uses TRBV5-4 and TRBJ1-3; TRBD1 matches 9 bases. The ends lost 3 bases at V and 3 bases at J; junction bases unmatched: 1. Germline V gene data show CDR1 as SGHNT and CDR2 as YYREEE (reference sequence). The CDR3 has 14 residues. CDR3 in amino acids: CASSWDRDGNTIYF. The CDR3 region has the DNA TGTGCCAGCAGCTGGGACAGGGATGGAAACACCATATATTTT.